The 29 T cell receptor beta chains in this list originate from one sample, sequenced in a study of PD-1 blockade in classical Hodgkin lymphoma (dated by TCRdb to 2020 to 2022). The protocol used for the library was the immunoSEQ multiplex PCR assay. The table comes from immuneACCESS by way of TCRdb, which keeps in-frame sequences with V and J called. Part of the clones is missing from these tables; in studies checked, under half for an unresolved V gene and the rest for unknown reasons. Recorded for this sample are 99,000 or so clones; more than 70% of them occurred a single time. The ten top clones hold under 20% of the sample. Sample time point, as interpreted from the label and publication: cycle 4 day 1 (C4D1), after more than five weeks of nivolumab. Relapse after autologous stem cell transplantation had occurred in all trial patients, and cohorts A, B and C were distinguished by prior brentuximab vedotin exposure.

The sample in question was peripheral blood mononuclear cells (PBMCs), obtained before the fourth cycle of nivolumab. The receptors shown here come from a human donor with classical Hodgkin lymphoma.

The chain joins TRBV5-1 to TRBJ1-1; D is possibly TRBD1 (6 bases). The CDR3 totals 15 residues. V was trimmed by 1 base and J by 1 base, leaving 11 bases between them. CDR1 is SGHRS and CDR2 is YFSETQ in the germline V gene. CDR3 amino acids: CASSLIGGRNTEAFF. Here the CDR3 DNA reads TGCGCCAGCAGCTTGATAGGGGGGCGGAACACTGAAGCTTTCTTT.

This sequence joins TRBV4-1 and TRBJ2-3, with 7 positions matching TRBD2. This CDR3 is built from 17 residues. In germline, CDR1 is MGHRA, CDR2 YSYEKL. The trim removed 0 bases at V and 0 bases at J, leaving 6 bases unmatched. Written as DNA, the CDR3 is TGCGCCAGCAGCCAAGATTCTCTAGCGGCCAGCACAGATACGCAGTATTTT. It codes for CASSQDSLAASTDTQYF.

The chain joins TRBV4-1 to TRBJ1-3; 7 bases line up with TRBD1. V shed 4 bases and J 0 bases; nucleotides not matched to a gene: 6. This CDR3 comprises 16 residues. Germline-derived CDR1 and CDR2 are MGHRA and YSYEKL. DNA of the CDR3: TGCGCCAGCAGCCCGTCCGGGACAGACTCTGGAAACACCATATATTTT. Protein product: CASSPSGTDSGNTIYF.

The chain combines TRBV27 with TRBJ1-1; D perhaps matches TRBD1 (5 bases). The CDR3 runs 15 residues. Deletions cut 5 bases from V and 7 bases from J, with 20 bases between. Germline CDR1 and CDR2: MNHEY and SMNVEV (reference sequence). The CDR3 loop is CASSPLTGPVHEAFF. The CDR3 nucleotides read TGTGCCAGCAGTCCACTAACAGGCCCAGTCCATGAAGCTTTCTTT.

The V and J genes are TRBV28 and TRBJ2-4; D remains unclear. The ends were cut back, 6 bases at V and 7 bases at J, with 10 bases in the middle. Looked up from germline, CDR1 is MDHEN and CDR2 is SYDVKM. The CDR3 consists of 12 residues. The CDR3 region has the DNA TGTGCCAGCAGCACGTCGGCTAACATTCAGTACTTC. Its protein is CASSTSANIQYF.

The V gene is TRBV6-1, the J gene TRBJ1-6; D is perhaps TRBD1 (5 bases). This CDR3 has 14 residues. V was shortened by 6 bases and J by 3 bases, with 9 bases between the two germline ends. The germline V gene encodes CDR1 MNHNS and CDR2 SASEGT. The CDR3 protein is CASRDQGYNSPLHF. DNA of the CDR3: TGTGCCAGCAGGGATCAGGGCTATAATTCACCCCTCCACTTT.

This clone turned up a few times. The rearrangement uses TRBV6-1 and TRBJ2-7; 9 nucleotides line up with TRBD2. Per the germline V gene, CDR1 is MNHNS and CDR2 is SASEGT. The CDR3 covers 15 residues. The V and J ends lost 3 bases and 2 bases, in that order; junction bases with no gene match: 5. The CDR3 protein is CASSDFPSGAYEQYF. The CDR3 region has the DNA TGTGCCAGCAGTGATTTTCCTAGCGGGGCCTACGAGCAGTACTTC.

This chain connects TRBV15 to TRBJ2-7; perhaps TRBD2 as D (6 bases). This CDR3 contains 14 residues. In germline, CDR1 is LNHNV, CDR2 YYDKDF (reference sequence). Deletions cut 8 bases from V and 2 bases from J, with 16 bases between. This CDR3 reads CATSEGLGPYEQYF. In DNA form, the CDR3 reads TGTGCCACCTCGGAGGGCCTTGGGCCCTACGAGCAGTACTTC. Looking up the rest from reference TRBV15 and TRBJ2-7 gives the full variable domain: DAMVIQNPRYQVTQFGKPVTLSCSQTLNHNVMYWYQQKSSQAPKLLFHYYDKDFNNEADTPDNFQSRRPNTSFCFLDIRSPGLGDTAMYLCATSEGLGPYEQYFGPGTRLTVT.

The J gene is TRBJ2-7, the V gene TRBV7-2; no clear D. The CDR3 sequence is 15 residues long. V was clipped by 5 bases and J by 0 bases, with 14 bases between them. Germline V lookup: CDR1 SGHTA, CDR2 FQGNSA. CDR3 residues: CASSPQIRSSYEQYF. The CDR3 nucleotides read TGTGCCAGCAGCCCCCAGATTAGAAGCTCCTACGAGCAGTACTTC.

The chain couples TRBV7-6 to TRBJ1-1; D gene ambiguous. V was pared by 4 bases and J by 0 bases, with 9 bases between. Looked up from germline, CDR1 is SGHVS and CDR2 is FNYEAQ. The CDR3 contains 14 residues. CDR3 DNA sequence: TGTGCCAGCAGCTCGCGCGGTCTGAACACTGAAGCTTTCTTT. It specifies CASSSRGLNTEAFF.

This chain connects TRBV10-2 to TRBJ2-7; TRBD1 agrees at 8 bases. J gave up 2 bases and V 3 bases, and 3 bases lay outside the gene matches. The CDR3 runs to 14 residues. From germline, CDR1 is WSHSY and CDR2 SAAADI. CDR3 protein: CASSEWTGPYEQYF. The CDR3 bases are TGCGCCAGCAGTGAATGGACAGGGCCCTACGAGCAGTACTTC.

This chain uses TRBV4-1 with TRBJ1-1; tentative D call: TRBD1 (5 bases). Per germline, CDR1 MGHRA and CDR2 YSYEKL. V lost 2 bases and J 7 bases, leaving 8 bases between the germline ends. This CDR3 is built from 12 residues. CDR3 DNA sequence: TGCGCCAGCAGCCAACCAAGGGGTGAAGCTTTCTTT. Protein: CASSQPRGEAFF.

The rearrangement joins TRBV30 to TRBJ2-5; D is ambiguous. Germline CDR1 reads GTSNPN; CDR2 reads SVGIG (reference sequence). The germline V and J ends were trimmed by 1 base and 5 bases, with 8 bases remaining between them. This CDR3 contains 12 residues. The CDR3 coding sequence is TGTGCCTGGAGTGGGGTGGGGGAGACCCAGTACTTC. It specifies CAWSGVGETQYF.

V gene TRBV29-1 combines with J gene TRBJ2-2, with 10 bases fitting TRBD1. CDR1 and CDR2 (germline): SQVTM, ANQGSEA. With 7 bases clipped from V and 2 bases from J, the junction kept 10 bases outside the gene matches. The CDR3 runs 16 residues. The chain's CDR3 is CSATGGPRLNTGELFF. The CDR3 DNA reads TGCAGCGCGACAGGGGGCCCACGACTCAACACCGGGGAGCTGTTTTTT.

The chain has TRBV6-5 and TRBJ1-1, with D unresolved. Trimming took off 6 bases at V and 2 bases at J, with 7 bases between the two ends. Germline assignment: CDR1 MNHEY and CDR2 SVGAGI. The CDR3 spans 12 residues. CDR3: CASRGGNTEAFF. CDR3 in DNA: TGTGCCAGCAGGGGCGGTAACACTGAAGCTTTCTTT.

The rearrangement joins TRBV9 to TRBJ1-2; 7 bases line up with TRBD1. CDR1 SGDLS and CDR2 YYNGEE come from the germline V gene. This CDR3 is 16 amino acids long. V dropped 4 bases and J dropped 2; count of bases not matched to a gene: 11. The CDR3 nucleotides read TGTGCCAGCAGCTCCTTGACAGGGAAAGGAAACTATGGCTACACCTTC. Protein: CASSSLTGKGNYGYTF.

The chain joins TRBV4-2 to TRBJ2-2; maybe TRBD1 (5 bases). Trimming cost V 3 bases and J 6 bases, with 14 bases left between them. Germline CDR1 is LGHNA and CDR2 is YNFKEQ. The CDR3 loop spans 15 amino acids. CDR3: CASSQQGSSAGELFF. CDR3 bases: TGTGCCAGCAGCCAGCAGGGTTCCAGCGCCGGGGAGCTGTTTTTT.

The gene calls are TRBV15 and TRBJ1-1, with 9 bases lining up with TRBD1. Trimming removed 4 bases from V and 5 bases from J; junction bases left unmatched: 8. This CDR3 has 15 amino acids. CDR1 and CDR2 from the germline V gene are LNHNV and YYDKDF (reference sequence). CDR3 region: CATSINRGPGTEAFF. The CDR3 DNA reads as TGTGCCACCAGCATTAACAGGGGGCCTGGGACTGAAGCTTTCTTT.

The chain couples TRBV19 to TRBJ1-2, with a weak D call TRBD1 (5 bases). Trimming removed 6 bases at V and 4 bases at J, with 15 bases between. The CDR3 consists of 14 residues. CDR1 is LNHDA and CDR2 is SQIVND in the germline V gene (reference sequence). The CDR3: CASSGRQSLYGYTF. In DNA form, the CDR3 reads TGTGCCAGTAGCGGGAGACAGAGCCTCTATGGCTACACCTTC.

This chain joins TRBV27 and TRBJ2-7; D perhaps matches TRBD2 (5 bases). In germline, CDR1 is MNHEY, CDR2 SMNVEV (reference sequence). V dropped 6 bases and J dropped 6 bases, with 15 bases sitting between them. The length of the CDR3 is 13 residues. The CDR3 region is CASRIVEASEQYF. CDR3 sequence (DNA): TGTGCCAGCAGAATAGTGGAGGCGAGCGAGCAGTACTTC.

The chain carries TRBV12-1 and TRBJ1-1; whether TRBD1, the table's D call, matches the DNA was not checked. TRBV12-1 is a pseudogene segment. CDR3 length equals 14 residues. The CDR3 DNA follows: TGTGCCAGCAGCTTTCCGGGACAGAACACTGAAGCTTTCTTT. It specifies CASSFPGQNTEAFF.

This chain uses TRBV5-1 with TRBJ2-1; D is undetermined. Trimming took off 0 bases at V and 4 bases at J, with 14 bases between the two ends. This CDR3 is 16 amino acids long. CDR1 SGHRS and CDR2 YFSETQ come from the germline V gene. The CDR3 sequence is CASSLELRSGYNEQFF. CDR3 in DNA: TGCGCCAGCAGCTTGGAATTGCGGAGTGGTTACAATGAGCAGTTCTTC.

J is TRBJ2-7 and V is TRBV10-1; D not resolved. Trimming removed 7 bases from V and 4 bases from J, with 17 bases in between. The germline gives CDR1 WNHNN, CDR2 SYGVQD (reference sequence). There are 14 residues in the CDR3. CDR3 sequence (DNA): TGCGCCAGCACTGTTAGTAAAAGAGCGTACGAGCAGTACTTC. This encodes CASTVSKRAYEQYF.

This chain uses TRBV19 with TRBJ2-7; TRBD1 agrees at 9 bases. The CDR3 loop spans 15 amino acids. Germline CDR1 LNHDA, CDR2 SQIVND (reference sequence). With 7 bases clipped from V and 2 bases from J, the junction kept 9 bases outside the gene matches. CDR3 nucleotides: TGTGCCAGTAACCCCACCGGGACAGGGACCTACGAGCAGTACTTC. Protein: CASNPTGTGTYEQYF.

CDR3 sequence (DNA): TGTGCCAGCAGTTTGAGACCCGGGGGGGCGCGACCGGTGGAGCAGTACTTC. Translated, it gives CASSLRPGGARPVEQYF. V is TRBV27 and J is TRBJ2-7; 8 bases align to TRBD2. V was pared by 3 bases and J by 7 bases, with 17 bases of the junction left unmatched. The CDR3 contains 17 residues. CDR1 MNHEY and CDR2 SMNVEV come from the germline V gene (reference sequence).

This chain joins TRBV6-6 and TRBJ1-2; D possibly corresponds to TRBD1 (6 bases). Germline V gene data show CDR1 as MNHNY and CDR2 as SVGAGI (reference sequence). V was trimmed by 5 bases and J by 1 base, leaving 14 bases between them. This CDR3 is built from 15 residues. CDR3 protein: CASSPDRTNNYGYTF. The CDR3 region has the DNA TGTGCCAGCAGTCCTGACAGGACCAATAACTATGGCTACACCTTC.

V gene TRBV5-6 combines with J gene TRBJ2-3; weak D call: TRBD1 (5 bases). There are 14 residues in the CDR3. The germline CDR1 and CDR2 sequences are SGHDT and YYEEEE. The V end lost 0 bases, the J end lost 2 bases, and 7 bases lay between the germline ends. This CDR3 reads CASSLEGYTDTQYF. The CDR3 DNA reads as TGTGCCAGCAGCTTGGAGGGGTACACAGATACGCAGTATTTT.

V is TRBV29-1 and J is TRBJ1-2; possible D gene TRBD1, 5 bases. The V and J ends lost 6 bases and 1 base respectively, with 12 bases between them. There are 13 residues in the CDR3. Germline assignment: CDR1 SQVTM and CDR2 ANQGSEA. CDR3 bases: TGCAGCGTGCCACCAGGGCGTAACTATGGCTACACCTTC. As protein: CSVPPGRNYGYTF.

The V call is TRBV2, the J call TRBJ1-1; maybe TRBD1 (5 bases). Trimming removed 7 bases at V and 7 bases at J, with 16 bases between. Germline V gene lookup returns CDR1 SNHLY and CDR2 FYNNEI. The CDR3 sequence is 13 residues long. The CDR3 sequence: CASTDDSVGEAFF. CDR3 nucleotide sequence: TGTGCCAGCACCGATGACAGCGTAGGTGAAGCTTTCTTT.